This T cell receptor beta chain was retrieved from a study of blood T cell repertoires in COVID-19. In the study overall: Specimens from acute and convalescent COVID-19 originated in the United States, Italy and Spain.

Unmatched junction bases numbered 13, after V lost 1 base and J lost 5 bases. CDR1 is KGHSH and CDR2 is LQKENI in the germline V gene. The CDR3 is made up of 17 amino acids. In the original workflow: Estimated nucleated cell counts came from reference gene primer amplification. Measured with immunoSEQ multiplex PCR; TCRdb has only the in-frame clones, and not every one. D and trimming come from the DNA, and the V and J calls and clone size come from that table. The sample records just over 150,000 clones, 90% to 95% being singletons. J is TRBJ1-1 and V is TRBV18; 7 nucleotides line up with TRBD1. The sample was peripheral blood. The receptor was derived from a woman between 45 and 65 years old with acute or convalescent COVID-19. The CDR3 region is CASSPQVIEGAWTEAFF. For the CDR3, the DNA is TGTGCCAGCTCACCACAAGTTATCGAGGGGGCATGGACTGAAGCTTTCTTT.